These 22 T cell receptor beta chains originate from one sample sequenced in a study of cytomegalovirus exposure and HLA in healthy donors. The PCR ran on 60 Vbeta and 13 Jbeta primers. Some clones are missing from TCRdb's copy, which holds only in-frame ones; the method was immunoSEQ multiplex PCR. The table has over 55,000 clones, around 87% seen once. Sequencing input: PBMCs. Receptor source: a young man in good health and CMV-seronegative.

This sequence joins TRBV11-2 and TRBJ1-2; D uncertain. Germline V lookup: CDR1 SGHAT, CDR2 FQNNGV. The V end was cut by 4 bases, the J end by 8 bases, with 17 bases between. This CDR3 is 14 amino acids long. The CDR3 DNA reads as TGTGCCAGCAGCTCAGAGCCGGGAAGTGGAGGCTACACCTTC. Protein sequence: CASSSEPGSGGYTF.

The gene calls are TRBV19 and TRBJ2-7, with D tentatively TRBD1 (5 bases). The germline gives CDR1 LNHDA, CDR2 SQIVND (reference sequence). Trimming took 10 bases from V and 9 from J, leaving 16 bases between them. CDR3 length: 11 amino acids. CDR3 in amino acids: CATSTGAGQYF. The CDR3 DNA reads as TGTGCCACCAGCACTGGGGCCGGGCAGTACTTC. Variable domain in full (rest from reference TRBV19 and TRBJ2-7): DGGITQSPKYLFRKEGQNVTLSCEQNLNHDAMYWYRQDPGQGLRLIYYSQIVNDFQKGDIAEGYSVSREKKESFPLTVTSAQKNPTAFYLCATSTGAGQYFGPGTRLTVT.

The chain recombines TRBV5-1 with TRBJ2-3; 9 nucleotides align to TRBD1. Trimming cost V 3 bases and J 6 bases; bases outside gene matches: 5. CDR1 is SGHRS, CDR2 YFSETQ, per germline. The CDR3 length is 14 residues. Here the CDR3 DNA reads TGCGCCAGCAGCTATAACAGGGGGCCGGATACGCAGTATTTT. It specifies CASSYNRGPDTQYF. The full variable domain, its missing parts supplied by reference TRBV5-1 and TRBJ2-3, is KAGVTQTPRYLIKTRGQQVTLSCSPISGHRSVSWYQQTPGQGLQFLFEYFSETQRNKGNFPGRFSGRQFSNSRSEMNVSTLELGDSALYLCASSYNRGPDTQYFGPGTRLTVL.

This clone has only one observation. The chain recombines TRBV7-6 with TRBJ1-1; D gene uncertain. Germline V CDR1 and CDR2: SGHVS, FNYEAQ. The CDR3 spans 14 residues. Trimming removed 3 bases from V and 0 bases from J, with 8 bases in between. The CDR3 DNA sequence: TGTGCCAGCAGCTTTGGCCCCCTGAACACTGAAGCTTTCTTT. Protein product: CASSFGPLNTEAFF.

The chain links TRBV4-1 to TRBJ2-5; D unresolved. The CDR3 loop spans 13 amino acids. Germline V CDR1 and CDR2: MGHRA, YSYEKL. V lost 1 base and J 5 bases, leaving 8 bases between the germline ends. CDR3 nucleotides: TGCGCCAGCAGCCAAGCTTTTACTGAGACCCAGTACTTC. Translation gives CASSQAFTETQYF.

The chain combines TRBV29-1 with TRBJ2-5; no definite D call. Germline values: CDR1 SQVTM, CDR2 ANQGSEA. The CDR3 is 10 amino acids. V dropped 5 bases and J dropped 5 bases, with 6 bases sitting between them. This CDR3 is CSVLFETQYF. DNA for the CDR3: TGCAGCGTTCTATTTGAGACCCAGTACTTC.

This CDR3 is CASSDSNEKLFF. Here the CDR3 DNA reads TGTGCCAGCAGCGATAGTAATGAAAAACTGTTTTTT. V and J are TRBV25-1 and TRBJ1-4; D is undetermined. Germline-derived CDR1 and CDR2 are MGHDK and SYGVNS. The CDR3 spans 12 residues. Trimming removed 6 bases from V and 4 bases from J, with 6 bases in between.

The chain combines TRBV6-5 with TRBJ1-2, with D unclear. The CDR3 is made up of 14 amino acids. Trimming took 2 bases from V and 4 from J, leaving 11 bases between them. Germline loops: CDR1 MNHEY, CDR2 SVGAGI. This CDR3 reads CASSYVGGSYGYTF. The CDR3, as DNA: TGTGCCAGCAGTTACGTCGGAGGTAGCTATGGCTACACCTTC.

V and J are TRBV13 and TRBJ1-1, with 8 positions matching TRBD1. The CDR3 has 15 residues. V was pared by 5 bases and J by 4 bases, with 9 bases of the junction left unmatched. The germline V gene has CDR1 PRHDT and CDR2 FYEKMQ (reference sequence). The CDR3 DNA reads TGTGCCAGCAGCCCCTACAGGGGGTTGGTCACTGAAGCTTTCTTT. This codes for CASSPYRGLVTEAFF.

This clone was seen more than once but under ten times. The chain combines TRBV9 with TRBJ1-3; 11 bases match TRBD1. V trimming: 3 bases; J trimming: 4 bases; junction bases outside the gene matches: 3. This CDR3 is 15 amino acids long. CDR1 and CDR2 (germline): SGDLS, YYNGEE. The CDR3 DNA is TGTGCCAGCAGCGGGACAGGGGGCTCGGGAAACACCATATATTTT. Translation gives CASSGTGGSGNTIYF.

V is TRBV19 and J is TRBJ2-1, with D perhaps matching TRBD1 (5 bases). The CDR3 runs to 13 residues. Germline V CDR1 and CDR2: LNHDA, SQIVND (reference sequence). V lost 3 bases to trimming and J lost 7 bases, with 10 bases between them. The CDR3 is CASSMWGRNEQFF. The CDR3 DNA reads TGTGCCAGTAGTATGTGGGGCCGGAATGAGCAGTTCTTC.

This clone occurred a few times. The rearrangement links TRBV6-5 to TRBJ2-1, with D perhaps matching TRBD2 (5 bases). V was shortened by 9 bases and J by 4 bases, with 10 bases between the two germline ends. Germline CDR1 and CDR2: MNHEY and SVGAGI. The CDR3 has 12 residues. The CDR3 DNA sequence: TGTGCCAGTGCGCGAGGGTACAATGAGCAGTTCTTC. Translated: CASARGYNEQFF.

This clone appeared once. The chain uses TRBV6-5 and TRBJ2-7; 9 bases match TRBD1. Germline CDR1 reads MNHEY; CDR2 reads SVGAGI. V was pared by 0 bases and J by 4 bases, with 4 bases of the junction left unmatched. The CDR3 is 15 amino acids. DNA for the CDR3: TGTGCCAGCAGTTACTCCTGGGACAGGGTTTACGAGCAGTACTTC. Translating gives CASSYSWDRVYEQYF.

The V call is TRBV4-1, the J call TRBJ1-1; D remains unclear. CDR3 length: 15 residues. Germline V CDR1 and CDR2: MGHRA, YSYEKL. V was shortened by 0 bases and J by 0 bases, with 8 bases between the two germline ends. The CDR3 reads CASSQEGRVNTEAFF. CDR3 DNA sequence: TGCGCCAGCAGCCAAGAAGGGAGGGTGAACACTGAAGCTTTCTTT.

The chain combines TRBV6-4 with TRBJ2-3; weak D call: TRBD2 (7 bases). Germline V gene sequence: CDR1 MRHNA, CDR2 SNTAGT. V was trimmed by 2 bases and J by 2 bases, leaving 8 bases between them. This CDR3 region has 14 residues. The CDR3 is CASSDGGATDTQYF. CDR3 bases: TGTGCCAGCAGTGACGGGGGGGCCACAGATACGCAGTATTTT.

The chain uses TRBV4-1 and TRBJ1-1; 9 nucleotides agree with TRBD1. The CDR3 totals 15 residues. With 3 bases clipped from V and 6 bases from J, the junction kept 8 bases outside the gene matches. In germline, CDR1 is MGHRA, CDR2 YSYEKL. CDR3 amino acids: CASSHQTGGGPEAFF. The CDR3 DNA sequence: TGCGCCAGCAGCCATCAGACAGGGGGAGGCCCTGAAGCTTTCTTT.

The V and J genes are TRBV28 and TRBJ2-7; D ambiguous. The CDR3 is made up of 12 amino acids. The V gene's germline CDR1 is MDHEN and CDR2 SYDVKM. Trimming took 8 bases from V and 1 from J, leaving 9 bases between them. The CDR3: CASRAVSYEQYF. Here the CDR3 DNA reads TGTGCCAGCCGTGCGGTTTCCTACGAGCAGTACTTC.

The chain is built from TRBV6-5 and TRBJ2-1; 7 nucleotides align to TRBD1. The CDR3 covers 14 residues. Germline CDR1 reads MNHEY; CDR2 reads SVGAGI. V shed 7 bases and J 8 bases; nucleotides not matched to a gene: 11. The CDR3 nucleotides read TGTGCCAGCACCCTTAACCACAGGGGTGATGAGCAGTTCTTC. This encodes CASTLNHRGDEQFF.

V and J are TRBV19 and TRBJ1-2; TRBD1 aligns across 7 bases. After removal of 5 bases from V and 6 bases from J, the junction contained 6 bases not matched to a gene. Germline V CDR1 and CDR2: LNHDA, SQIVND (reference sequence). The CDR3 runs to 13 residues. The CDR3 nucleotides read TGTGCCAGTAGTGCCCGGGACAGACATGGCTACACCTTC. Protein sequence: CASSARDRHGYTF.

The chain has TRBV18 and TRBJ1-2, with 7 positions matching TRBD1. Germline-derived CDR1 and CDR2 are KGHSH and LQKENI. The CDR3 extends over 13 amino acids. The trim removed 3 bases at V and 7 bases at J, leaving 5 bases unmatched. The CDR3 is CASSPDRASGYTF. The DNA of the CDR3 is TGTGCCAGCTCACCTGACAGGGCGAGTGGCTACACCTTC.

This clone has a single count. This sequence joins TRBV5-6 and TRBJ2-5; D gene unclear. The CDR3 runs to 16 residues. Germline V gives CDR1 SGHDT, CDR2 YYEEEE. Trimming removed 4 bases at V and 2 bases at J, with 18 bases between. CDR3 amino acids: CASSPTKSYGQETQYF. The CDR3 nucleotides read TGTGCCAGCAGCCCCACCAAGTCCTATGGTCAAGAGACCCAGTACTTC. Full variable domain (rest looked up from reference TRBV5-6 and TRBJ2-5): DAGVTQSPTHLIKTRGQQVTLRCSPKSGHDTVSWYQQALGQGPQFIFQYYEEEERQRGNFPDRFSGHQFPNYSSELNVNALLLGDSALYLCASSPTKSYGQETQYFGPGTRLLVL.

This clone occurred once. The rearrangement uses TRBV2 and TRBJ2-2; D ambiguous. The CDR3 is 13 amino acids. Trimming removed 4 bases at V and 4 bases at J, with 7 bases between. Germline CDR1 SNHLY, CDR2 FYNNEI. CDR3 in amino acids: CASSVFLTGELFF. The CDR3 DNA reads TGTGCCAGCAGTGTCTTCCTCACCGGGGAGCTGTTTTTT. Drawing the rest from reference TRBV2 and TRBJ2-2, the complete variable domain is EPEVTQTPSHQVTQMGQEVILRCVPISNHLYFYWYRQILGQKVEFLVSFYNNEISEKSEIFDDQFSVERPDGSNFTLKIRSTKLEDSAMYFCASSVFLTGELFFGEGSRLTVL.